This is a list of T cell receptor beta chains from one sample in a study of CD8 T cells in Susac syndrome. TCRdb processed the immunoSEQ multiplex PCR reads anew with MiXCR; each CDR3 protein has one entry. The table shows 140,000 or so distinct CDR3 sequences, with roughly 94% occurring only once. The sample consisted of CD4+ T cells from PBMCs. The receptors stem from a human donor in good health. The CDR3 runs from the conserved cysteine through the conserved F or W. Fields, in order: D gene, clone size, J gene, V gene, CDR3 protein, CDR3 DNA. The D gene is left open where the match is weak. For some rows the clone size is stated as once, few or many, or as a class when expanded; others skip it.

NA | NA | TRBJ2-2 | TRBV3-1 | CASSQRRSKSLTGELFF | TGTGCCAGCAGCCAACGGAGGTCCAAATCCTTAACCGGGGAGCTGTTTTTT
NA | NA | TRBJ1-4 | TRBV5-1 | CASSLADTTNGKLFF | TGCGCCAGCAGCTTGGCCGACACGACTAATGGAAAACTGTTTTTT
NA | NA | TRBJ1-2 | TRBV20-1 | CSAQQGNYGYTF | TGCAGTGCCCAACAGGGTAACTATGGCTACACCTTC
TRBD2 | NA | TRBJ2-3 | TRBV6-2/TRBV6-3 | CASRGLAGTDTQYF | TGTGCCTCAAGAGGACTAGCGGGCACAGATACGCAGTATTTT
TRBD2 | NA | TRBJ2-2 | TRBV7-8 | CASRSTAGLVGTGELFF | TGTGCCAGCAGGTCCACAGCCGGACTAGTAGGGACCGGGGAGCTGTTTTTT
TRBD1 | NA | TRBJ1-2 | TRBV2 | CASRRQGGNYGYTF | TGTGCCAGCCGTCGACAGGGAGGTAACTATGGCTACACCTTC
NA | NA | TRBJ2-1 | TRBV3-1 | CASSQLYNEQFF | TGTGCCAGCAGCCAGCTTTACAATGAGCAGTTCTTC
TRBD2 | NA | TRBJ2-1 | TRBV20-1 | CSARDSLAGVAEQFF | TGCAGTGCTAGAGATTCCCTAGCGGGAGTCGCTGAGCAGTTCTTC
TRBD2 | NA | TRBJ2-3 | TRBV27 | CASRGGSNPDTQYF | TGTGCCAGCCGGGGCGGGAGTAACCCAGATACGCAGTATTTT
NA | NA | TRBJ2-2 | TRBV5-4 | CASSWGAGELFF | TGTGCCAGCAGCTGGGGGGCCGGGGAGCTGTTTTTT
NA | NA | TRBJ2-5 | TRBV12-3/TRBV12-4 | CASSLFRGHQETQYF | TGTGCCAGCAGTTTATTCCGGGGGCACCAAGAGACCCAGTACTTC
NA | NA | TRBJ2-2 | TRBV2 | CASSERSGELFF | TGTGCCAGCAGTGAGCGATCCGGGGAGCTGTTTTTT
NA | NA | TRBJ2-7 | TRBV19 | CASSLQGAPSYEQYF | TGTGCCAGTAGCCTACAAGGGGCTCCTTCCTACGAGCAGTACTTC
TRBD2 | NA | TRBJ2-1 | TRBV20-1 | CSAEPGGGNEQFF | TGCAGTGCTGAACCGGGAGGGGGTAATGAGCAGTTCTTC
NA | NA | TRBJ1-5 | TRBV30 | CAWALSGNQPQHF | TGTGCCTGGGCGTTATCGGGGAATCAGCCCCAGCATTTT
TRBD1 | NA | TRBJ2-5 | TRBV28 | CASSSRQGRETQYF | TGTGCCAGCAGTTCCAGACAGGGGAGAGAGACCCAGTACTTC
NA | NA | TRBJ2-2 | TRBV12-3/TRBV12-4 | CASSSREINTGELFF | TGTGCCAGCAGTTCGAGGGAGATTAACACCGGGGAGCTGTTTTTT
NA | NA | TRBJ1-2 | TRBV5-1 | CASSLGQLTTYGYTF | TGCGCCAGCAGCTTGGGACAGCTTACCACCTATGGCTACACCTTC
NA | NA | TRBJ2-3 | TRBV6-2/TRBV6-3 | CASSVTLASTDTQYF | TGTGCCAGCTCAGTGACGCTTGCTAGCACAGATACGCAGTATTTT
NA | NA | TRBJ1-2 | TRBV7-9 | CASSPSWTDYGYTF | TGTGCCAGCAGCCCCTCCTGGACAGACTATGGCTACACCTTC
TRBD1 | NA | TRBJ1-1 | TRBV4-1 | CASSPLPGQGPDEAFF | TGCGCCAGCAGCCCTTTACCGGGACAGGGACCCGATGAAGCTTTCTTT
TRBD1 | once | TRBJ1-2 | TRBV29-1 | CSVEGQAGGYGYTF | TGCAGCGTTGAGGGACAGGCAGGTGGCTATGGCTACACCTTC
NA | NA | TRBJ2-5 | TRBV25-1 | CASSEEGSGVTQYF | TGTGCCAGCAGTGAAGAAGGGTCAGGGGTTACCCAGTACTTC
NA | NA | TRBJ2-1 | TRBV6-6 | CASSHRDEQFF | TGTGCCAGCAGCCACAGGGATGAGCAGTTCTTC
NA | NA | TRBJ1-1 | TRBV6-6 | CASSYPGANTEAFF | TGTGCCAGCAGTTACCCGGGAGCGAACACTGAAGCTTTCTTT
NA | NA | TRBJ2-7 | TRBV10-3 | CAISVGDRLREQYF | TGTGCCATCAGTGTCGGCGACAGGCTGAGAGAGCAGTACTTC
NA | NA | TRBJ1-1 | TRBV2 | CASGLRENLFF | TGTGCCAGCGGCCTCCGGGAAAACTTGTTCTTT
NA | NA | TRBJ2-5 | TRBV6-6 | CASRWGSQETQYF | TGTGCCAGCAGGTGGGGCTCCCAAGAGACCCAGTACTTC
NA | NA | TRBJ2-5 | TRBV27 | CASSYSRNQETQYF | TGTGCCAGCAGTTACAGCAGAAACCAAGAGACCCAGTACTTC
TRBD1 | NA | TRBJ1-1 | TRBV9 | CASSVERGRGAFF | TGTGCCAGCAGCGTAGAAAGGGGGCGCGGTGCTTTCTTT
TRBD2 | NA | TRBJ2-7 | TRBV6-6 | CASRGGRVGEQYF | TGTGCCAGCCGGGGCGGGAGGGTTGGTGAGCAGTACTTC
NA | NA | TRBJ2-7 | TRBV20-1 | CSAHPTIGGRYEQYF | TGCAGTGCTCACCCTACTATCGGGGGAAGATACGAGCAGTACTTC
TRBD2 | NA | TRBJ2-7 | TRBV7-6 | CASSPTSGPSYEQYF | TGTGCCAGCAGCCCAACTAGCGGGCCGTCCTACGAGCAGTACTTC
NA | NA | TRBJ1-1 | TRBV25-1 | CASSAFGGVGNEAFF | TGTGCCAGCAGTGCTTTTGGGGGGGTTGGGAATGAAGCTTTCTTT
NA | NA | TRBJ2-3 | TRBV1 | CTSSQGTSGTTDTQYF | TGCACCAGCAGCCAAGGGACTAGCGGGACCACAGATACGCAGTATTTT
NA | NA | TRBJ2-5 | TRBV5-1 | CASSLVSRKEETQYF | TGCGCCAGCAGCTTGGTTAGCAGGAAGGAGGAGACCCAGTACTTC
NA | NA | TRBJ2-5 | TRBV5-1 | CASSLQTGQETQYF | TGCGCCAGCAGCTTGCAGACTGGCCAAGAGACCCAGTACTTC
TRBD1 | NA | TRBJ2-3 | TRBV18 | CASSLGQETDTQYF | TGTGCCAGCTCACTTGGACAGGAGACAGATACGCAGTATTTT
NA | NA | TRBJ1-1 | TRBV15 | CATSRGVQGWDTEAFF | TGTGCCACCAGCAGAGGGGTTCAGGGGTGGGACACTGAAGCTTTCTTT
NA | NA | TRBJ1-2 | TRBV6-1 | CASRRRVIFEANYGYTF | TGTGCCAGCAGGCGACGGGTAATATTCGAAGCTAACTATGGCTACACCTTC
NA | NA | TRBJ2-7 | TRBV9 | CASSATGRIFCEQYF | TGTGCCAGCAGCGCCACGGGACGGATCTTTTGCGAGCAGTACTTC
NA | NA | TRBJ1-1 | TRBV6-1 | CASRENRGGERSVRAFF | TGTGCCAGCAGAGAGAACAGAGGGGGAGAGCGCTCAGTGAGAGCTTTCTTT
TRBD2 | NA | TRBJ2-3 | TRBV9 | CASTRGRTDTQYF | TGCGCCAGCACTCGCGGGAGAACAGATACGCAGTATTTT
NA | NA | TRBJ2-7 | TRBV3-1 | CASSRGIPSYEQYF | TGTGCCAGCAGCCGCGGGATACCCTCCTACGAGCAGTACTTC
TRBD1 | NA | TRBJ1-2 | TRBV24-1 | CATQGTGDGYTF | TGTGCCACCCAAGGGACAGGGGATGGCTACACCTTC
NA | NA | TRBJ1-1 | TRBV3-1 | CASSQEGGYEAFF | TGTGCCAGCAGCCAAGAAGGCGGGTATGAAGCTTTCTTT
NA | NA | TRBJ2-7 | TRBV5-4 | CASSLASGQGGYEQYF | TGTGCCAGCAGCTTGGCCAGTGGGCAGGGCGGCTACGAGCAGTACTTC